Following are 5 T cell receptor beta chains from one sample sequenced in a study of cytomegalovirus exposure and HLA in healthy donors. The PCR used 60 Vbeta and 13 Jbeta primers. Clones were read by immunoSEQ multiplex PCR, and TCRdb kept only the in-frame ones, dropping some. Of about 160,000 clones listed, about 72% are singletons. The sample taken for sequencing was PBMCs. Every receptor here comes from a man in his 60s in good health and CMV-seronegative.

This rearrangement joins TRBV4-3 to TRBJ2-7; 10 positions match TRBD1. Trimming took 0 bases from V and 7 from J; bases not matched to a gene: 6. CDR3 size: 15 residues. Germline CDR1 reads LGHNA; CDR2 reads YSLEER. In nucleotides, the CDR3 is TGCGCCAGCAGCCAAGATTGGATGGACAGGGGGGAGCAGTACTTC. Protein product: CASSQDWMDRGEQYF.

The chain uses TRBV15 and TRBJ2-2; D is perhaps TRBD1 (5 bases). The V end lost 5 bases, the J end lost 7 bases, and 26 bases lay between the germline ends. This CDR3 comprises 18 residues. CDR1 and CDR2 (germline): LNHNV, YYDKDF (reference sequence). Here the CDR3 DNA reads TGTGCCACCAGCTTAGTCCGCAACAGGTGGAAGGGATACGGGGAGCTGTTTTTT. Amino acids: CATSLVRNRWKGYGELFF.

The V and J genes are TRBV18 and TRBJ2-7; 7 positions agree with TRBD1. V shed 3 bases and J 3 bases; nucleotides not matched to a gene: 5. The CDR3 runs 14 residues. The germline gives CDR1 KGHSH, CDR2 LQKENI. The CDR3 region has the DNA TGTGCCAGCTCACCCCGACAGGGAGACTACGAGCAGTACTTC. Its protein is CASSPRQGDYEQYF.

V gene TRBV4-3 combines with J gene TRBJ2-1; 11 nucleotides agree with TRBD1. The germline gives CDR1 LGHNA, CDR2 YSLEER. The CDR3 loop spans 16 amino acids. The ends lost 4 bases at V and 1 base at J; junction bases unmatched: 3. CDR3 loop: CASSLGTGGSYNEQFF. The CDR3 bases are TGCGCCAGCAGCCTCGGGACAGGGGGATCCTACAATGAGCAGTTCTTC.

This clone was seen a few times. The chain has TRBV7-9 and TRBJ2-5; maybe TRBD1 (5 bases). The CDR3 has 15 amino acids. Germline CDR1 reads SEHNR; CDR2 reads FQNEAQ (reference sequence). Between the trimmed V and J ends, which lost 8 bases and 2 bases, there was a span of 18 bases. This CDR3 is CASLDERTSQETQYF. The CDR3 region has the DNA TGTGCCAGCCTCGATGAGAGGACATCACAAGAGACCCAGTACTTC.